Each of the 22 T cell receptor beta chains below was sequenced from the same sample in a study of shared clonotypes between healthy human individuals. Clones were read by immunoSEQ multiplex PCR, and TCRdb kept only the in-frame ones, dropping some. The table has roughly 660,000 clones, about nine tenths seen once. Sequencing was done on a sample of memory CD8+ T cells from PBMCs. Subset here: CD45RO+ cells pooled with CCR7-negative TemRA cells. The source is a man aged 18-30 years in good health. Some clones in this sample may be carry-over from other donors' samples.

This clone was counted once. The chain combines TRBV4-1 with TRBJ1-1; tentative D call: TRBD1 (6 bases). The V gene's germline CDR1 is MGHRA and CDR2 YSYEKL. The CDR3 consists of 16 residues. The V and J ends lost 8 bases and 1 base respectively, with 20 bases between them. This chain's CDR3 is CASSPGGADENTEAFF. The CDR3 DNA reads as TGCGCCAGCTCTCCGGGGGGCGCGGATGAGAACACTGAAGCTTTCTTT.

This clone came up once. This chain connects TRBV5-8 to TRBJ2-5; TRBD2 agrees at 10 bases. V trimming: 1 base; J trimming: 5 bases; junction bases outside the gene matches: 14. From germline, CDR1 is SGHTS and CDR2 YDEGEE. CDR3 length equals 18 residues. The CDR3: CASSLSRPSGRGEETQYF. CDR3 bases: TGTGCCAGCAGCTTGAGTCGGCCTAGCGGGAGAGGAGAGGAGACCCAGTACTTC.

V is TRBV6-5 and J is TRBJ1-5; D not certain. Germline values: CDR1 MNHEY, CDR2 SVGAGI. The CDR3 is made up of 15 amino acids. The ends were cut back, 2 bases at V and 0 bases at J, with 8 bases in the middle. CDR3 residues: CASSYSGNSNQPQHF. CDR3 bases: TGTGCCAGCAGTTACAGCGGTAATAGCAATCAGCCCCAGCATTTT.

The V call is TRBV2, the J call TRBJ2-2, with no clear D. Trimming cost V 8 bases and J 0 bases, with 7 bases left between them. The germline V gene has CDR1 SNHLY and CDR2 FYNNEI. CDR3 length equals 13 residues. CDR3 in DNA: TGTGCCAGCTATTTAACGAACACCGGGGAGCTGTTTTTT. Protein sequence: CASYLTNTGELFF.

CDR3 protein: CASSQDGDIRQPQHF. The CDR3, as DNA: TGCGCCAGCAGCCAAGATGGGGACATTCGGCAGCCCCAGCATTTT. J is TRBJ1-5 and V is TRBV4-3; D might be TRBD1 (6 bases). Germline-derived CDR1 and CDR2 are LGHNA and YSLEER. V was pared by 0 bases and J by 7 bases, with 13 bases between. The CDR3 extends over 15 amino acids.

The chain uses TRBV11-2 and TRBJ1-1; 7 bases map to TRBD1. CDR3 length equals 18 residues. Germline V CDR1 and CDR2: SGHAT, FQNNGV. The junction had 19 bases not matched to a gene; V was cut back by 6 bases and J by 3 bases. CDR3 DNA: TGTGCCAGCAGTAAAGGGGGCGAGGGGTACAGGGGTCACACTGAAGCTTTCTTT. It yields the protein CASSKGGEGYRGHTEAFF.

V gene TRBV2 combines with J gene TRBJ1-6; D remains unclear. Per germline, CDR1 SNHLY and CDR2 FYNNEI. The CDR3 covers 13 residues. The V end was cut by 3 bases, the J end by 5 bases, with 5 bases between. The CDR3 sequence: CASSERDNSPLHF. The CDR3 bases are TGTGCCAGCAGTGAGAGAGATAATTCACCCCTCCACTTT.

V and J are TRBV5-6 and TRBJ2-7, with D possibly being TRBD1 (6 bases). Trimming removed 1 base from V and 0 bases from J, with 14 bases in between. The CDR3 length is 16 residues. From germline, CDR1 is SGHDT and CDR2 YYEEEE. The CDR3 reads CASSLFYRVHSYEQYF. For the CDR3, the DNA is TGTGCCAGCAGCTTGTTTTACAGGGTCCACTCCTACGAGCAGTACTTC.

The J gene is TRBJ1-1, the V gene TRBV4-3; D is possibly TRBD1 (6 bases). V was shortened by 2 bases and J by 4 bases, with 11 bases between the two germline ends. The CDR3 is 14 residues long. CDR1 and CDR2 from the germline V gene are LGHNA and YSLEER. The DNA of the CDR3 is TGCGCCAGCAGCCAAAGGGGGGGTGGCACTGAAGCTTTCTTT. Its protein product is CASSQRGGGTEAFF.

In nucleotides, the CDR3 is TGTGCCAGCAGTTTAGGGTTCGGAGGCCTAGCGGGAGGGCAGAATGAGCAGTTCTTC. This encodes CASSLGFGGLAGGQNEQFF. This chain joins TRBV28 and TRBJ2-1, with TRBD2 matching 12 bases. The germline V gene encodes CDR1 MDHEN and CDR2 SYDVKM. Germline trimming cut 2 bases from V and 7 bases from J; bases unmatched to any gene: 15. The CDR3 extends over 19 amino acids.

This chain connects TRBV30 to TRBJ1-1; D unclear. Per germline, CDR1 GTSNPN and CDR2 SVGIG (reference sequence). The CDR3 totals 13 residues. Trimming left V 0 bases short and J 3 bases short, with 8 bases between. CDR3 protein: CAWSVYVYTEAFF. DNA of the CDR3: TGTGCCTGGAGTGTATACGTTTACACTGAAGCTTTCTTT.

This clone was detected once. The chain links TRBV7-6 to TRBJ2-1; D unresolved. V gave up 5 bases and J gave up 2 bases, with 13 bases separating them. The V gene's germline CDR1 is SGHVS and CDR2 FNYEAQ. The length of the CDR3 is 15 residues. CDR3: CASSPTPQAYNEQFF. As DNA, the CDR3 is TGTGCCAGCAGCCCGACACCCCAAGCCTACAATGAGCAGTTCTTC.

This chain joins TRBV5-1 and TRBJ2-3, with D perhaps being TRBD1 or TRBD2 (6 bases each). V was shortened by 3 bases and J by 4 bases, with 15 bases between the two germline ends. CDR1 SGHRS and CDR2 YFSETQ come from the germline V gene. This CDR3 has 15 residues. The CDR3 is CASSSQTRGADTQYF. The CDR3 region has the DNA TGCGCCAGCAGCTCCCAGACTAGGGGGGCAGATACGCAGTATTTT. The variable domain in full, with the rest retrieved from reference TRBV5-1 and TRBJ2-3, is KAGVTQTPRYLIKTRGQQVTLSCSPISGHRSVSWYQQTPGQGLQFLFEYFSETQRNKGNFPGRFSGRQFSNSRSEMNVSTLELGDSALYLCASSSQTRGADTQYFGPGTRLTVL.

The rearrangement joins TRBV27 to TRBJ1-2; D perhaps matches TRBD1 (5 bases). Looked up from germline, CDR1 is MNHEY and CDR2 is SMNVEV (reference sequence). V lost 4 bases to trimming and J lost 1 base, with 10 bases between them. CDR3 size: 14 residues. The CDR3 coding sequence is TGTGCCAGCAGTTGGCGGGGACTTAACTATGGCTACACCTTC. Protein sequence: CASSWRGLNYGYTF.

The chain uses TRBV6-1 and TRBJ1-1, with TRBD1 matching over 10 bases. The CDR3 extends over 12 amino acids. Germline V CDR1 and CDR2: MNHNS, SASEGT. Germline trimming cut 7 bases from V and 6 bases from J; bases unmatched to any gene: 2. CDR3 nucleotides: TGTGCCAGCAAGGGGACAGGGGCTGAAGCTTTCTTT. It encodes CASKGTGAEAFF.

This clone was detected only once. The V gene is TRBV27, the J gene TRBJ1-5; D is ambiguous. The CDR3 covers 15 residues. The V end was cut by 5 bases, the J end by 4 bases, with 15 bases between. Germline CDR1 MNHEY, CDR2 SMNVEV (reference sequence). The CDR3 loop reads CASSNDRNPNQPQHF. Here the CDR3 DNA reads TGTGCCAGCAGTAACGACCGAAATCCGAATCAGCCCCAGCATTTT.

The V and J genes are TRBV2 and TRBJ1-5; D unclear. The CDR3 consists of 15 residues. Between the trimmed V and J ends, which lost 3 bases and 0 bases, there was a span of 9 bases. The V gene's germline CDR1 is SNHLY and CDR2 FYNNEI. The CDR3 DNA reads as TGTGCCAGCAGTGACAGGATGAATAGCAATCAGCCCCAGCATTTT. As protein: CASSDRMNSNQPQHF.

The rearrangement links TRBV11-2 to TRBJ2-3; 8 bases fit TRBD2. Germline V CDR1 and CDR2: SGHAT, FQNNGV. This CDR3 contains 15 residues. V was pared by 5 bases and J by 5 bases, with 9 bases of the junction left unmatched. CDR3 region: CASSKSGSRGDTQYF. CDR3 DNA sequence: TGTGCCAGCAGCAAAAGCGGGAGTCGGGGAGATACGCAGTATTTT.

This chain joins TRBV7-9 and TRBJ2-1, with D perhaps matching TRBD2 (6 bases). Trimming left V 2 bases short and J 6 bases short, with 17 bases between. Germline loops: CDR1 SEHNR, CDR2 FQNEAQ (reference sequence). The CDR3 has 16 amino acids. The DNA of the CDR3 is TGTGCCAGCAGCTTACGGAACGGGACTCGGTTCAATGAGCAGTTCTTC. Residues: CASSLRNGTRFNEQFF.

This clone was seen a single time. This chain links TRBV6-5 with TRBJ1-2; 7 bases line up with TRBD1. The CDR3 runs to 13 residues. Trimming at V came to 2 bases and at J to 6 bases, leaving 3 bases not matched to a gene. CDR1 is MNHEY, CDR2 SVGAGI, per germline. CDR3 nucleotides: TGTGCCAGCAGTTACGTGACAGGGAATGGCTACACCTTC. Protein product: CASSYVTGNGYTF.

This clone appeared a single time. The V gene is TRBV11-3, the J gene TRBJ2-7; D is possibly TRBD1 or TRBD2 (5 bases each). CDR3 size: 13 residues. Trimming shortened V by 4 bases and J by 3 bases, and 10 bases separated the two germline ends. Germline values: CDR1 SGHNT, CDR2 YENEEA. The CDR3: CASSSRDGYEQYF. The CDR3 nucleotides read TGTGCCAGCAGCTCTCGGGACGGCTACGAGCAGTACTTC.

A remark on this clone: This may be a read error, as it is one base from a much larger clone. This chain uses TRBV13 with TRBJ1-1; unclear D gene. In germline, CDR1 is PRHDT, CDR2 FYEKMQ (reference sequence). The V end lost 5 bases, the J end lost 1 base, and 8 bases lay between the germline ends. The CDR3 spans 13 residues. CDR3 sequence: CASSAGGNTEAFF. CDR3 nucleotides: TGTGCCAGCAGCGCAGGAGGGAACACTGAAGCTTTCTTT.